This is a list of T cell receptor beta chains from one sample in a study of shared clonotypes between healthy human individuals. Only in-frame clones appear in the TCRdb table, and some are missing; sequencing was by immunoSEQ multiplex PCR. The sample holds over 2,000,000 clones, approximately 92% seen once. Sequenced sample: naive CD8+ T cells from PBMCs. The receptors originated from a young man in good health. Some clones in this sample may be carry-over from other donors' samples. Both conserved end residues are part of each CDR3. The D gene is left open where the match is weak. The size entry is marked missing in some rows and otherwise reads once, few, many or a size class.

>NA|NA|TRBJ2-1|TRBV27
CASSPRTLSSYNEQFF
TGTGCCAGCAGTCCCCGCACTTTGAGCTCCTACAATGAGCAGTTCTTC
>TRBD1|NA|TRBJ2-3|TRBV25-1
CASSVTGGYTDTQYF
TGTGCCAGCAGCGTGACAGGGGGCTACACAGATACGCAGTATTTT
>NA|NA|TRBJ2-1|TRBV28
CASSLAGYNEQFF
TGTGCCAGCAGTTTGGCAGGGTACAATGAGCAGTTCTTC
>NA|NA|TRBJ2-2|TRBV14
CASSVEFRNTGELFF
TGTGCCAGCAGCGTAGAGTTCAGGAACACCGGGGAGCTGTTTTTT
>NA|NA|TRBJ1-5|TRBV30
CAWSVGSSNQPQHF
TGTGCCTGGAGTGTAGGTAGTAGCAATCAGCCCCAGCATTTT
>NA|NA|TRBJ2-7|TRBV28
CASSLPDTKYEQYF
TGTGCCAGCAGTTTACCGGACACAAAGTACGAGCAGTACTTC
>NA|NA|TRBJ2-3|TRBV23-1
CASSQSGNTSTDTQYF
TGCGCCAGCAGTCAATCGGGCAACACGAGCACAGATACGCAGTATTTT
>NA|NA|TRBJ2-7|TRBV11-2
CASSPPGQDPPYEQYF
TGTGCCAGCAGCCCGCCCGGGCAGGATCCCCCCTACGAGCAGTACTTC
>NA|NA|TRBJ2-1|TRBV28
CASSQNEQFF
TGTGCCAGCAGTCAAAATGAGCAGTTCTTC
>NA|NA|TRBJ2-7|TRBV27
CASSDGPYEQYF
TGTGCCAGCTCGGACGGCCCCTACGAGCAGTACTTC
>NA|NA|TRBJ2-5|TRBV5-1
CASSLWDPQETQYF
TGCGCCAGCAGCTTGTGGGACCCGCAGGAGACCCAGTACTTC
>TRBD2|NA|TRBJ2-1|TRBV18
CASSPPIAGVSGEQFF
TGTGCCAGCTCACCTCCGATAGCGGGAGTGTCTGGGGAGCAGTTCTTC
>TRBD2|NA|TRBJ2-2|TRBV27
CASSPLGTSGTTGELFF
TGTGCCAGCAGTCCCCTTGGGACTAGCGGGACCACCGGGGAGCTGTTTTTT
>NA|NA|TRBJ2-1|TRBV19
CASSIGGGYNEQFF
TGTGCCAGTAGTATAGGTGGGGGCTACAATGAGCAGTTCTTC
>TRBD1|few|TRBJ1-4|TRBV19
CASSMRDRSNEKLFF
TGTGCCAGTAGTATGCGGGACAGGAGTAATGAAAAACTGTTTTTT
>NA|NA|TRBJ1-1|TRBV7-9
CASSLVREVTEAFF
TGTGCCAGCAGCTTAGTGAGGGAAGTCACTGAAGCTTTCTTT
>NA|NA|TRBJ2-3|TRBV27
CASGPSTDTQYF
TGTGCCAGCGGCCCTAGCACAGATACGCAGTATTTT
>NA|NA|TRBJ2-7|TRBV6-5
CASSSGTSYEQYF
TGTGCCAGCAGTTCCGGGACTTCCTACGAGCAGTACTTC
>TRBD1|NA|TRBJ2-1|TRBV7-2
CASSLTGANEQFF
TGTGCCAGCAGCTTAACAGGGGCAAATGAGCAGTTCTTC
>NA|NA|TRBJ2-5|TRBV4-1
CASSQQGGGETQYF
TGCGCCAGCAGCCAACAGGGGGGTGGAGAGACCCAGTACTTC
>NA|NA|TRBJ1-3|TRBV4-1
CASSPGRASSGNTIYF
TGCGCCAGCAGCCCAGGACGGGCATCGTCTGGAAACACCATATATTTT
>NA|NA|TRBJ1-5|TRBV15
CATSREATMAHSNQPQHF
TGTGCCACCAGCAGAGAGGCGACGATGGCCCATAGCAATCAGCCCCAGCATTTT
>NA|NA|TRBJ2-3|TRBV11-2
CASSLVRGSTDTQYF
TGTGCCAGCAGCTTAGTACGGGGCTCGACAGATACGCAGTATTTT
>TRBD2|NA|TRBJ2-7|TRBV7-8
CASSPMTSGASYEQYF
TGTGCCAGCAGCCCCATGACTAGCGGGGCATCCTACGAGCAGTACTTC
>NA|NA|TRBJ2-7|TRBV4-2
CASSQDIASYEQYF
TGTGCCAGCAGCCAAGATATAGCTTCATACGAGCAGTACTTC
>TRBD1|once|TRBJ1-2|TRBV4-2
CASSQDGGTGSYYGYTF
TGTGCCAGCAGCCAAGACGGGGGGACAGGGAGCTACTATGGCTACACCTTC
>NA|NA|TRBJ2-7|TRBV28
CASSNEFYEQYF
TGTGCCAGCAGTAACGAATTCTACGAGCAGTACTTC
>TRBD1|NA|TRBJ1-2|TRBV28
CASSQGQGFYGYTF
TGTGCCAGCAGTCAGGGACAGGGATTTTATGGCTACACCTTC
>TRBD2|NA|TRBJ2-3|TRBV27
CASTAWGGGTDTQYF
TGTGCCAGCACCGCGTGGGGGGGAGGCACAGATACGCAGTATTTT
>TRBD2|NA|TRBJ2-3|TRBV7-3
CASSVLGLGALPSTDTQYF
TGTGCCAGCAGCGTCTTGGGACTAGGGGCCTTGCCTAGCACAGATACGCAGTATTTT
>NA|NA|TRBJ2-1|TRBV7-3
CASSFGGHNEQFF
TGTGCCAGCAGCTTTGGCGGACACAATGAGCAGTTCTTC
>NA|NA|TRBJ2-3|TRBV10-3
CAISDSGLHTSTDTQYF
TGTGCCATCAGTGATTCGGGACTTCACACTAGCACAGATACGCAGTATTTT
>NA|NA|TRBJ1-3|TRBV5-4
CASSFRGARNTIYF
TGTGCCAGCAGCTTCAGGGGAGCAAGAAACACCATATATTTT
>TRBD2|once|TRBJ2-7|TRBV7-2
CASSPGTSGYEQYF
TGTGCCAGCAGCCCCGGGACTAGCGGCTACGAGCAGTACTTC
>TRBD1|NA|TRBJ2-6|TRBV9
CASSVLSGQKSSGANVLTF
TGTGCCAGCAGCGTACTGTCGGGACAGAAGAGCTCTGGGGCCAACGTCCTGACTTTC
>NA|NA|TRBJ2-1|TRBV28
CASSLRGGREQFF
TGTGCCAGCAGTTTGCGGGGCGGGCGTGAGCAGTTCTTC
>NA|NA|TRBJ1-1|TRBV13
CASSLVAGNTEAFF
TGTGCCAGCAGCTTAGTGGCCGGGAACACTGAAGCTTTCTTT
>NA|NA|TRBJ1-1|TRBV18
CASSPSPDLNTEAFF
TGTGCCAGCTCACCAAGCCCGGACCTGAACACTGAAGCTTTCTTT
>TRBD2|NA|TRBJ2-1|TRBV2
CASSGMGRIAGAVYNEQFF
TGTGCCAGCAGTGGAATGGGTAGGATAGCGGGAGCGGTCTACAATGAGCAGTTCTTC
>NA|NA|TRBJ2-3|TRBV11-2
CASSSSRDPTDTQYF
TGTGCCAGCAGCTCTTCCAGGGACCCCACAGATACGCAGTATTTT
>TRBD2|NA|TRBJ2-3|TRBV6-5
CASSLPAGAPDTQYF
TGTGCCAGCAGTTTGCCAGCGGGAGCACCGGATACGCAGTATTTT
>NA|NA|TRBJ1-2|TRBV28
CASSGWDSAGYGYTF
TGTGCCAGCAGTGGTTGGGATTCAGCAGGGTATGGCTACACCTTC
>NA|NA|TRBJ1-1|TRBV12-5
CASGISYEMNTEAFF
TGTGCTAGTGGTATCTCTTACGAGATGAACACTGAAGCTTTCTTT
>NA|NA|TRBJ1-2|TRBV5-1
CASSLRGSKEINYGYTF
TGCGCCAGCAGCCTCCGGGGGAGCAAAGAAATTAACTATGGCTACACCTTC
>NA|NA|TRBJ2-1|TRBV27
CASSVPPFGEQFF
TGTGCCAGCAGTGTCCCCCCGTTTGGGGAGCAGTTCTTC
>TRBD2|NA|TRBJ2-3|TRBV13
CASSPPGLADTDTQYF
TGTGCCAGCAGCCCCCCCGGGCTAGCGGACACAGATACGCAGTATTTT
>TRBD2|once|TRBJ2-1|TRBV5-6
CASSLVGLAGGNEQFF
TGTGCCAGCAGCTTGGTGGGACTAGCGGGAGGCAATGAGCAGTTCTTC
>TRBD2|NA|TRBJ2-1|TRBV10-3
CAIAAGDEQFF
TGTGCCATCGCGGCGGGAGATGAGCAGTTCTTC
>NA|NA|TRBJ2-7|TRBV2
CASSEARGYEQYF
TGTGCCAGCAGTGAAGCGCGAGGTTACGAGCAGTACTTC
>NA|NA|TRBJ2-6|TRBV27
CATLQPGANVLTF
TGTGCCACCCTCCAACCTGGGGCCAACGTCCTGACTTTC
>TRBD2|NA|TRBJ2-2|TRBV19
CASSGLAGGPGPGELFF
TGTGCCAGCAGCGGACTAGCGGGAGGGCCTGGGCCCGGGGAGCTGTTTTTT
>TRBD1|NA|TRBJ1-1|TRBV5-5
CASSLLRQGAYSTEAFF
TGTGCCAGCAGCTTGTTGAGACAGGGGGCTTATAGCACTGAAGCTTTCTTT
>NA|once|TRBJ2-7|TRBV11-2
CASSASEQYF
TGTGCCAGCAGCGCAAGCGAGCAGTACTTC
>TRBD2|NA|TRBJ2-7|TRBV6-5
CASSAGLAGGNEQYF
TGTGCCAGCAGCGCCGGACTAGCGGGAGGGAACGAGCAGTACTTC
>NA|NA|TRBJ2-7|TRBV5-1
CASSYGTGAQYF
TGCGCCAGCAGCTATGGGACGGGCGCGCAGTACTTC